The T cell receptor beta chain described here comes from a study of cytomegalovirus exposure and HLA in healthy donors. There are 14 residues in the CDR3. Between the trimmed V and J ends, which lost 1 base and 3 bases, there was a span of 9 bases. Germline lookup yields CDR1 SGHTA and CDR2 FQGNSA. 13 Jbeta primers and 60 Vbeta primers were used for the PCR. Generated by immunoSEQ multiplex PCR, the TCRdb table keeps only in-frame clones and is missing some. The data show about 130,000 clones, around 70% seen once. The sample was PBMCs. V usage is TRBV7-2 and J usage is TRBJ1-1; D gene unclear. This clonotype originated in a human donor in good health. DNA of the CDR3: TGTGCCAGCAGCTTAGATTACGGTTACACTGAAGCTTTCTTT. Translating it yields CASSLDYGYTEAFF.